This T cell receptor beta chain was identified during a study of CD4+ T cells in melanoma. Using immunoSEQ multiplex PCR, the repertoire was profiled, and TCRdb retains in-frame clones only, with some absent. The table records 140,000 or so clones, over 90% of them present only once. The receptor was derived from a human donor with melanoma.

The CDR3 loop is CASGFAAGSPLHF. CDR3 nucleotide sequence: TGTGCTAGTGGTTTTGCTGCTGGGTCACCCCTCCACTTT. The chain carries TRBV12-5 and TRBJ1-6; D uncertain. Trimming removed 3 bases at V and 10 bases at J, with 10 bases between. Germline V lookup: CDR1 LGHNT, CDR2 FRNRAP. The CDR3 spans 13 residues.